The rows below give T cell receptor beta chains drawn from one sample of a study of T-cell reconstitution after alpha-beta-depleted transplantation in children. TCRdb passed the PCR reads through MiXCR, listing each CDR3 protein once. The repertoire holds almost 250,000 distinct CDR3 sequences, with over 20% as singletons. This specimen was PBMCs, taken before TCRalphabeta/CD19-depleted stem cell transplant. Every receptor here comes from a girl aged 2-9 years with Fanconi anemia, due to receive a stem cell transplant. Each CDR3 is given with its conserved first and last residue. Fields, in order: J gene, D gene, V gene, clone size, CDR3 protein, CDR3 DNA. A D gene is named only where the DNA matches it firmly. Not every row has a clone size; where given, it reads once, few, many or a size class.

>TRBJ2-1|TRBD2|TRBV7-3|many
CASSLSPTSGEQFF
TGTGCCAGCAGTCTAAGTCCGACTAGCGGAGAGCAGTTCTTC
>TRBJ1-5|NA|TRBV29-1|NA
CSVATDSNQPQHF
TGCAGCGTTGCCACAGATAGCAATCAGCCCCAGCATTTT
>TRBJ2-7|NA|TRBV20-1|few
CSANPRGQVGYEQYF
TGCAGTGCCAACCCCAGGGGCCAGGTAGGATACGAGCAGTACTTC
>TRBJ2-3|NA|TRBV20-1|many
CSASRGSGTDTQYF
TGCAGTGCTAGTCGAGGGAGTGGCACAGATACGCAGTATTTT
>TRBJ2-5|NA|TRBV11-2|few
CASSFGWVTETQYF
TGTGCCAGCAGCTTCGGCTGGGTGACGGAGACCCAGTACTTC
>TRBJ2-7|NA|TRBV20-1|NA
CSAATGTPYEQYF
TGCAGTGCCGCGACAGGCACACCCTACGAGCAGTACTTC
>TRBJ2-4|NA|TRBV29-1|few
CSVEDRGGRNIQYF
TGCAGCGTTGAAGATAGAGGGGGGCGTAACATTCAGTACTTC
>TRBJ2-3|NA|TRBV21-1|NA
CASSKVARFTDTQYF
TGTGCCAGCAGCAAAGTGGCGCGCTTCACAGATACGCAGTATTTT
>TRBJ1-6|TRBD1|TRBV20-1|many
CSVRRGRESSPLHF
TGCAGTGTCAGGAGGGGGCGAGAGAGTTCACCCCTCCACTTT
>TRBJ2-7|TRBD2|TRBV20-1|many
CSARGLAGNYEQYF
TGCAGTGCTAGAGGACTAGCGGGGAACTACGAGCAGTACTTC
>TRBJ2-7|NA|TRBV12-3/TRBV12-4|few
CASSPPGRYYEQYF
TGTGCCAGCAGTCCCCCTGGTAGATACTACGAGCAGTACTTC
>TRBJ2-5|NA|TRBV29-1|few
CSVRQTQETQYF
TGCAGCGTCCGACAGACCCAAGAGACCCAGTACTTC
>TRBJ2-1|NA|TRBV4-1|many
CASSQVEGSFDEQFF
TGCGCCAGCAGCCAAGTTGAGGGTTCCTTCGATGAGCAGTTCTTC
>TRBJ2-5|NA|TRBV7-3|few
CASSLTPNVAGETQYF
TGTGCCAGCAGCTTAACCCCCAACGTAGCAGGGGAGACCCAGTACTTC
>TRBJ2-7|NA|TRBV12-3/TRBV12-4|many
CASSSLPYEQYF
TGTGCCAGCAGTTCCCTACCCTACGAGCAGTACTTC
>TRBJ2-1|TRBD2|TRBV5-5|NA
CASSLYLVRAAGGEQFF
TGTGCCAGCAGCTTATATTTAGTTAGGGCCGCGGGGGGTGAGCAGTTCTTC
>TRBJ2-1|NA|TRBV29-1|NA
CSVSGTLNYNEQFF
TGCAGCGTTTCCGGGACCCTTAACTACAATGAGCAGTTCTTC
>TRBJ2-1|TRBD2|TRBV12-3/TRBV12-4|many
CASSLGPGGLAGGIYNEQFF
TGTGCCAGCAGTTTGGGCCCCGGGGGACTAGCGGGAGGGATCTACAATGAGCAGTTCTTC
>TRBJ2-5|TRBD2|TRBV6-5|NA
CASSYSRAGGQETQYF
TGTGCCAGCAGTTACTCGCGAGCGGGGGGGCAAGAGACCCAGTACTTC
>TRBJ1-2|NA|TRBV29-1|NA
CSAYDWDEFYGYTF
TGCAGCGCTTATGACTGGGACGAGTTCTATGGCTACACCTTC
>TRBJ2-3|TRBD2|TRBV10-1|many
CASSESRTSATDTQYF
TGCGCCAGCAGTGAGTCTAGGACTAGCGCCACAGATACGCAGTATTTT
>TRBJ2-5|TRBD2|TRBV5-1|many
CASSLGLAGQETQYF
TGCGCCAGCAGCTTGGGGCTAGCGGGCCAAGAGACCCAGTACTTC
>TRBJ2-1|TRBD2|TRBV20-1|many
CSPRTSDGWPEQFF
TGCAGTCCCCGGACTAGCGATGGGTGGCCTGAGCAGTTCTTC
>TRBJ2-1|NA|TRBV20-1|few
CSARGLQARGVYNEQFF
TGCAGTGCTAGAGGCCTCCAAGCGAGGGGTGTGTACAATGAGCAGTTCTTC
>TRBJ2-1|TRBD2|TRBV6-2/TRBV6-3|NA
CASSRGLADEQFF
TGTGCCAGCAGCAGAGGACTAGCAGATGAGCAGTTCTTC
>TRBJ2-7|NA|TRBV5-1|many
CASSQSGSGGYEQYF
TGCGCCAGCAGCCAGAGCGGTTCTGGGGGCTACGAGCAGTACTTC
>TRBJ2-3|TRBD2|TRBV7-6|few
CASSISSGGILTDTQYF
TGTGCCAGCAGCATTTCTAGCGGGGGGATCCTCACAGATACGCAGTATTTT
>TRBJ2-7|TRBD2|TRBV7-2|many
CASTSGLAVNSYEQYF
TGTGCCAGCACCTCGGGACTAGCGGTGAACTCCTACGAGCAGTACTTC
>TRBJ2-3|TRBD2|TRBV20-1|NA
CSASHRTSGSTDTQYF
TGCAGTGCTAGTCACAGGACTAGCGGGAGCACAGATACGCAGTATTTT
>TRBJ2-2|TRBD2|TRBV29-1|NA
CSVLATSGGAEITGELFF
TGCAGCGTACTAGCGACTAGCGGGGGGGCCGAAATAACCGGGGAGCTGTTTTTT
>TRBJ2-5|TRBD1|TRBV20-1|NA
CSANSPGQGRETQYF
TGCAGTGCTAACAGTCCGGGACAGGGGAGGGAGACCCAGTACTTC
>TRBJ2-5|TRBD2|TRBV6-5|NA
CASSYREGRQETQYF
TGTGCCAGCAGTTACCGGGAGGGCCGTCAAGAGACCCAGTACTTC
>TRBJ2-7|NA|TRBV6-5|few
CASSLEGNTYEQYF
TGTGCCAGCAGCCTTGAGGGTAACACTTACGAGCAGTACTTC
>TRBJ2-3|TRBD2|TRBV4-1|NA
CASSQFSRDGGGGTDTQYF
TGCGCCAGCAGCCAATTTTCAAGAGATGGCGGGGGGGGCACAGATACGCAGTATTTT
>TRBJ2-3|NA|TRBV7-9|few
CASSSQALSDTQYF
TGTGCCAGCAGCTCACAGGCGCTCTCAGATACGCAGTATTTT
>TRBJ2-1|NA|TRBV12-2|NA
CASRTRDRASYNEQFF
TGTGCAAGTCGCACCCGGGACAGGGCGTCCTACAATGAGCAGTTCTTC
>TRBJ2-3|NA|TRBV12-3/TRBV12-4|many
CASSLAEVGTQYF
TGTGCCAGCAGTTTAGCAGAGGTTGGTACGCAGTATTTT
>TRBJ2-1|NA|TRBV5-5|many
CASSPGTSPNFF
TGTGCCAGCAGCCCTGGGACGAGCCCCAACTTCTTC
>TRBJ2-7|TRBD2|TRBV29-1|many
CSVVGAGTSLDEQYF
TGCAGCGTTGTCGGAGCCGGGACTAGCCTGGACGAGCAGTACTTC
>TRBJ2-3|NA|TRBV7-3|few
CASSLIPSVADTQYF
TGTGCCAGCAGCTTAATCCCCTCGGTGGCAGATACGCAGTATTTT
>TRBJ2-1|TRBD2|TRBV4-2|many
CASSPGTSRDNEQFF
TGTGCCAGCAGCCCCGGGACTAGCCGAGACAATGAGCAGTTCTTC
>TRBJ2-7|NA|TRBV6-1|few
CASRSPRGGPPYEQYF
TGTGCCAGCAGGTCCCCCCGAGGAGGGCCCCCCTACGAGCAGTACTTC
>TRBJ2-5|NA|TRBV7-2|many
CASSLLDVLSETQYF
TGTGCCAGCAGCTTACTAGACGTGCTGTCGGAGACCCAGTACTTC
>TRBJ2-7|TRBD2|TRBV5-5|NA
CASSLVVAGILAGYEQYF
TGTGCCAGCAGCTTGGTGGTGGCAGGAATACTAGCGGGTTACGAGCAGTACTTC
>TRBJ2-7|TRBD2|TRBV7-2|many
CASSSRTSGEQYF
TGTGCCAGCAGCTCAAGGACTAGCGGGGAGCAGTACTTC
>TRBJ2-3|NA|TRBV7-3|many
CASSLTGGGDTQYF
TGTGCCAGCAGCTTAACGGGGGGCGGTGATACGCAGTATTTT
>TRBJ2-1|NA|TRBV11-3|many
CASSLGPTEQFF
TGTGCCAGCAGCTTAGGTCCTACTGAGCAGTTCTTC
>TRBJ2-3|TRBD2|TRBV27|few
CASSLSPGLAGPTDTQYF
TGTGCCAGCAGTTTATCTCCGGGACTAGCGGGGCCTACAGATACGCAGTATTTT
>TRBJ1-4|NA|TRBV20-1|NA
CSATTATNEKLFF
TGCAGTGCTACGACAGCAACTAATGAAAAACTGTTTTTT
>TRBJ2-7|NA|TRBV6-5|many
CASSYLRDTTYEQYF
TGTGCCAGCAGTTACCTCCGGGACACAACCTACGAGCAGTACTTC
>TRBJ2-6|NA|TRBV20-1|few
CSARDSGANVLTF
TGCAGTGCTAGGGACTCTGGGGCCAACGTCCTGACTTTC
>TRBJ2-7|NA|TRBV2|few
CASSEWGHDAEQYF
TGTGCCAGCAGTGAATGGGGGCACGACGCCGAGCAGTACTTC
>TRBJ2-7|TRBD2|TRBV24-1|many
CATSDPTSGSYEQYF
TGTGCCACCAGTGATCCGACTAGCGGTTCCTACGAGCAGTACTTC
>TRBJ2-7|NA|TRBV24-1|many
CATSAYGYEQYF
TGTGCCACCAGCGCTTATGGTTACGAGCAGTACTTC
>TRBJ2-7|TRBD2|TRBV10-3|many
CAITKTSGDSYEQYF
TGTGCCATCACCAAGACTAGCGGGGACTCCTACGAGCAGTACTTC
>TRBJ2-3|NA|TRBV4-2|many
CASSPRRDTQYF
TGTGCCAGCAGCCCGCGGAGAGATACGCAGTATTTT
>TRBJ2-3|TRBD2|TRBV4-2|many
CASSRKLAGVDTQYF
TGTGCCAGCAGCCGCAAACTAGCGGGGGTAGATACGCAGTATTTT